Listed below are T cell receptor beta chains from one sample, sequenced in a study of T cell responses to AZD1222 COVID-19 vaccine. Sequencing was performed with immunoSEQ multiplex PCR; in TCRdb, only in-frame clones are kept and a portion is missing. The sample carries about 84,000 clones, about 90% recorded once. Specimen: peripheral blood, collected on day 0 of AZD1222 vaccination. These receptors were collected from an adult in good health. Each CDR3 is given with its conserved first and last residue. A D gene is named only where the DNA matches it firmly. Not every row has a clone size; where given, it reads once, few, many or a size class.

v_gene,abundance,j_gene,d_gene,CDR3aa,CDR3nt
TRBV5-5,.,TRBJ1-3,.,CASSGRVMDSGNTIYF,TGTGCCAGCAGCGGGAGGGTGATGGACTCTGGAAACACCATATATTTT
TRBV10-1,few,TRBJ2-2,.,CASSVGGNTGELFF,TGCGCCAGCAGTGTCGGCGGCAACACCGGGGAGCTGTTTTTT
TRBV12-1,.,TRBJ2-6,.,CASSFEISGALRWANVLTF,TGTGCCAGCAGCTTTGAAATCAGCGGGGCCTTACGCTGGGCCAACGTCCTGACTTTC
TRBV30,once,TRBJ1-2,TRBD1,CAWSGTGFARDGYTF,TGTGCCTGGAGCGGGACAGGATTCGCCCGAGATGGCTACACCTTC
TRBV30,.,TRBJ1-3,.,CAWRNPPGPTGNTIYF,TGTGCCTGGAGAAACCCCCCGGGGCCTACTGGAAACACCATATATTTT
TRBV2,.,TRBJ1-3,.,CASRTDGGNTIYF,TGTGCCAGCAGAACGGACGGAGGAAACACCATATATTTT
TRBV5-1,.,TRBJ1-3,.,CASSPTPGVAGNTIYF,TGCGCCAGCAGCCCGACCCCCGGGGTCGCTGGAAACACCATATATTTT
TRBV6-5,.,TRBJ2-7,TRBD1,CASSYTGGRGYEQYF,TGTGCCAGCAGTTATACAGGGGGCCGGGGATACGAGCAGTACTTC
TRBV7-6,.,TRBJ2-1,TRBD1,CASSFGQGASYNEQFF,TGTGCCAGCAGCTTTGGACAGGGGGCGTCCTACAATGAGCAGTTCTTC
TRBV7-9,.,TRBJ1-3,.,CASSFNREPGNTIYF,TGTGCCAGCAGCTTTAACAGGGAGCCTGGAAACACCATATATTTT
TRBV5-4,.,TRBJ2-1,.,CASSPDYGNEQFF,TGTGCCAGCAGCCCAGACTACGGGAATGAGCAGTTCTTC
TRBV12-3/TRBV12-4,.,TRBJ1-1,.,CASSPTGALEAFF,TGTGCCAGCAGCCCTACGGGGGCCCTAGAAGCTTTCTTT
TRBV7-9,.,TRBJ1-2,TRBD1,CASSLVLDREYGYTF,TGTGCCAGCAGCTTAGTCCTGGACAGGGAATATGGCTACACCTTC
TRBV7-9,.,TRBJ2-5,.,CASSLAYSGETQYF,TGTGCCAGCAGCTTAGCGTACAGTGGAGAGACCCAGTACTTC
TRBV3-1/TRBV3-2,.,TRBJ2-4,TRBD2,CASSPQEIAGGRGIQYF,TGTGCCAGCAGCCCTCAGGAGATAGCGGGAGGGCGAGGCATTCAGTACTTC
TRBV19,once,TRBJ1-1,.,CASCPVDGAEAFF,TGTGCCAGCTGCCCGGTAGATGGGGCTGAAGCTTTCTTT
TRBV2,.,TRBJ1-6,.,CASSGTKRNSPLHF,TGTGCCAGCAGTGGCACGAAAAGAAATTCACCCCTCCACTTT
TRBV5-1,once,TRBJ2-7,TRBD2,CASSLGLAGVSRGDEQYF,TGCGCCAGCAGCTTAGGACTAGCGGGAGTATCGAGGGGCGACGAGCAGTACTTC
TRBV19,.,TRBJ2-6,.,CASSETSGANVLTF,TGTGCCAGTAGTGAGACCTCTGGGGCCAACGTCCTGACTTTC
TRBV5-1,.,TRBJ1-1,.,CASSFSGTEAFF,TGCGCCAGCAGCTTTTCTGGTACTGAAGCTTTCTTT
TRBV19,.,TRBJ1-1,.,CASSMSGLEAFF,TGTGCCAGTAGTATGTCGGGACTTGAAGCTTTCTTT
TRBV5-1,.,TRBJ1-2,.,CASSHRQLPF,TGCGCCAGCAGCCATCGACAGTTGCCCTTC
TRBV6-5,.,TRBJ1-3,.,CASSYSRWSSGNTIYF,TGTGCCAGCAGTTACTCCCGATGGAGCTCTGGAAACACCATATATTTT
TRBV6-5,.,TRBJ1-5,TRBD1,CASSPDRDNQPQHF,TGTGCCAGCAGTCCGGACAGGGACAATCAGCCCCAGCATTTT